The clone carrying this T cell receptor beta chain was seen only a few times. Antigen unknown. The table came from immunoSEQ multiplex PCR; TCRdb's copy has only in-frame clones and leaves some out. This sample has roughly 98,000 clones, with 88% found just once. The sample comes from a study of T cell responses to AZD1222 COVID-19 vaccine. Broader study findings: Among spike-specific TCRs, nearly half reportedly target unmutated variant regions. CD4 TCRs linked to vaccination spanned spike, dominating at 160-218 and 743-854.

Second doses at about 4 or about 12 weeks were pooled. The CDR3 is 21 amino acids. Germline V CDR1 and CDR2: ENHRY, SYGVKD. V shed 0 bases and J 4 bases; nucleotides not matched to a gene: 21. This receptor was taken from an adult who received the AZD1222 COVID-19 vaccine. The material sequenced was peripheral blood, taken 28 days after the second AZD1222 dose. This chain connects TRBV10-3 to TRBJ1-2; 9 bases map to TRBD1. The CDR3 protein is CAISESGGSWTGANLGYGYTF. The CDR3 DNA sequence: TGTGCCATCAGTGAGTCTGGGGGTTCGTGGACAGGGGCTAACCTAGGCTATGGCTACACCTTC.